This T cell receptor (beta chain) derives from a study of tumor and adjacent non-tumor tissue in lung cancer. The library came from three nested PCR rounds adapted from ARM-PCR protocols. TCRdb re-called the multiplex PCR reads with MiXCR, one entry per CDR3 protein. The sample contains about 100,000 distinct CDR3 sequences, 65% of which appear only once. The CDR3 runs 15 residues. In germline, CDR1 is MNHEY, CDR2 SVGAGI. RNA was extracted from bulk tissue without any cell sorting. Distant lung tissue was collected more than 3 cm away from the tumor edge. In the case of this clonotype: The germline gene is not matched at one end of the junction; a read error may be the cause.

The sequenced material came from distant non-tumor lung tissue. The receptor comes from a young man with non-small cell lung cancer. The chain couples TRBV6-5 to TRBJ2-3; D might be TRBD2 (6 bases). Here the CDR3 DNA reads TGTACCAGCAGGGAGGTGAAGACTAGTCATGTTACGCAGTATTTT. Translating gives CTSREVKTSHVTQYF.